These 3 T cell receptor beta chains originate from one sample sequenced in a study of CD8 T cells in Susac syndrome. Reverse transcription used about 0.45 to 1 ug RNA and random hexamers. TCRdb called the immunoSEQ multiplex PCR reads again in MiXCR, with one record for every CDR3 protein. The sample holds 150,000 to 200,000 distinct CDR3 sequences, around 96% seen once. The sequencing input was CD4+ T cells from PBMCs. The receptors derive from a human donor with multiple sclerosis.

The chain combines TRBV20-1 with TRBJ2-3; no clear D. The CDR3 extends over 15 amino acids. Germline loops: CDR1 DFQATT, CDR2 SNEGSKA (reference sequence). V shed 2 bases and J shed 2 bases, with 14 bases lying between them. DNA of the CDR3: TGCAGTGCTAGATCTGGGTCTCCATACACAGATACGCAGTATTTT. This encodes CSARSGSPYTDTQYF.

This chain links TRBV29-1 with TRBJ2-3; no clear D gene. CDR3 size: 13 residues. The germline V gene encodes CDR1 SQVTM and CDR2 ANQGSEA. The V gene lost 5 bases and the J gene lost 1 base, with 10 bases spanning the gap. Here the CDR3 reads CSVMTAGTDTQYF. DNA for the CDR3: TGCAGCGTTATGACGGCTGGCACAGATACGCAGTATTTT.

The rearrangement uses TRBV6-1 and TRBJ2-6, with D unclear. The CDR3 totals 13 residues. Germline loops: CDR1 MNHNS, CDR2 SASEGT. Written as DNA, the CDR3 is TGTGCAGTACTGGTCTCAGTGGCCAACGTCCTGACTTTC. This encodes CAVLVSVANVLTF.